This passage covers 10 T cell receptor beta chains from one sample sequenced in a study of CD4 T cells in relation to SARS-CoV-2 and coronaviruses. Measured with immunoSEQ multiplex PCR; TCRdb has only the in-frame clones, and not every one. Of some 60,000 clones listed, 90% to 95% are singletons. Sequenced: naive CD4+ T cells from PBMCs. The subset here: naive CD4+ T cells isolated by negative enrichment. The receptors originated from an adult with COVID-19.

The chain uses TRBV5-1 and TRBJ1-4; D may be TRBD1 (5 bases). CDR3 length: 15 residues. CDR1 and CDR2 (germline): SGHRS, YFSETQ. Deletions cut 3 bases from V and 7 bases from J, with 16 bases between. The CDR3, as DNA: TGCGCCAGCAGCTGGACGTACAAGGGGAGTGAAAAACTGTTTTTT. This sequence encodes CASSWTYKGSEKLFF.

CDR3: CAWIRRESGSEQYF. CDR3 bases: TGTGCCTGGATTCGGCGGGAGAGTGGATCCGAGCAGTACTTC. The chain couples TRBV30 to TRBJ2-7; 7 nucleotides match TRBD2. This CDR3 comprises 14 residues. J gave up 6 bases and V 4 bases, and 12 bases lay outside the gene matches. Germline CDR1 is GTSNPN and CDR2 is SVGIG (reference sequence). Full variable domain (missing parts from reference TRBV30 and TRBJ2-7): SQTIHQWPATLVQPVGSPLSLECTVEGTSNPNLYWYRQAAGRGLQLLFYSVGIGQISSEVPQNLSASRPQDRQFILSSKKLLLSDSGFYLCAWIRRESGSEQYFGPGTRLTVT.

This chain uses TRBV5-6 with TRBJ2-7; D gene ambiguous. Trimming removed 1 base at V and 3 bases at J, with 8 bases between. CDR1 is SGHDT and CDR2 is YYEEEE in the germline V gene. There are 13 residues in the CDR3. CDR3 nucleotide sequence: TGTGCCAGCAGCTTGTGGTTGGACTACGAGCAGTACTTC. It translates to CASSLWLDYEQYF.

The rearrangement uses TRBV12-3 or TRBV12-4 and TRBJ2-7; D gene unclear. The CDR3 sequence is 13 residues long. V lost 1 base to trimming and J lost 7 bases, with 11 bases between them. The CDR3 DNA follows: TGTGCCAGCAGTTTAGACAGCTCGCGGGAGCAGTACTTC. Translation: CASSLDSSREQYF.

The chain couples TRBV6-5 to TRBJ2-3; D perhaps matches TRBD2 (5 bases). The CDR3 covers 13 residues. The V end lost 6 bases, the J end lost 5 bases, and 12 bases lay between the germline ends. The germline CDR1 and CDR2 sequences are MNHEY and SVGAGI. CDR3 sequence: CASRRGVGDTQYF. CDR3 DNA: TGTGCCAGCAGACGGGGAGTGGGAGATACGCAGTATTTT.

The CDR3 bases are TGCGCCAGCAGCGCCGGGACTAGCGGAACCAAAACCTACGAGCAGTACTTC. This sequence encodes CASSAGTSGTKTYEQYF. The chain is built from TRBV5-1 and TRBJ2-7; TRBD2 matches 11 bases. With 4 bases clipped from V and 2 bases from J, the junction kept 11 bases outside the gene matches. Per the germline V gene, CDR1 is SGHRS and CDR2 is YFSETQ. CDR3 length: 17 amino acids.

V gene TRBV7-8 combines with J gene TRBJ2-1; tentative D call: TRBD2 (6 bases). Germline CDR1 SGHVS, CDR2 FQNEAQ. Trimming took 0 bases from V and 4 from J, leaving 13 bases between them. CDR3 size: 16 residues. The CDR3 loop reads CASSLAPGSLYNEQFF. For the CDR3, the DNA is TGTGCCAGCAGCTTAGCCCCCGGGAGTTTGTACAATGAGCAGTTCTTC.

The chain is built from TRBV5-1 and TRBJ2-1; 11 nucleotides agree with TRBD2. Germline CDR1 SGHRS, CDR2 YFSETQ. CDR3 length: 15 residues. V gave up 0 bases and J gave up 8 bases; unmatched junction bases: 4. As DNA, the CDR3 is TGCGCCAGCAGCTTGGAGCTAGCGGGAGGTCATGAGCAGTTCTTC. Amino acid sequence: CASSLELAGGHEQFF.

The chain employs TRBV2 and TRBJ2-7; 9 nucleotides agree with TRBD2. J gave up 7 bases and V 7 bases, and 8 bases lay outside the gene matches. This CDR3 region has 13 residues. Per germline, CDR1 SNHLY and CDR2 FYNNEI. The CDR3 protein is CASNLAGWVEQYF. The CDR3 DNA is TGTGCCAGCAACCTAGCGGGATGGGTAGAGCAGTACTTC.

The chain is built from TRBV11-2 and TRBJ1-4, with D unclear. The CDR3 is 13 amino acids. V was pared by 5 bases and J by 8 bases, with 12 bases between. Germline V gives CDR1 SGHAT, CDR2 FQNNGV. CDR3 residues: CASSKDPEEKLFF. In DNA, the CDR3 is TGTGCCAGCAGCAAAGATCCAGAAGAAAAACTGTTTTTT.